This note documents a single TCR beta chain sequence. These data are taken from a study of blood T cell repertoires in COVID-19. Study context: The United States, Italy and Spain provided the acute and convalescent COVID-19 samples.

Per germline, CDR1 KGHDR and CDR2 SFDVKD. The V gene end was trimmed by 3 bases and the J gene end by 9 bases; junction bases not matched to a gene: 13. This CDR3 has 16 residues. The data were produced by immunoSEQ multiplex PCR, yet TCRdb's version contains in-frame clones alone and is incomplete. The sample comprises 150,000 to 200,000 clones, about 81% of which are singletons, and approximately 12% rests with the top ten. Source material: peripheral blood. The V call is TRBV24-1, the J call TRBJ2-1; 7 bases align to TRBD2. This receptor was obtained from a woman over 75 with COVID-19, enrolled during active disease. The CDR3 region is CATSDRTSHLVGEQFF. The CDR3 bases are TGTGCCACCAGTGATAGGACTAGTCATTTAGTGGGTGAGCAGTTCTTC.